The 12 T cell receptor beta chains given below trace back to one sample, sequenced in a study of blood T cell repertoires in COVID-19 (dated by TCRdb to about 2020). Preparation of the library involved the immunoSEQ multiplex PCR assay. What TCRdb holds here is the immuneACCESS table cut down to in-frame rearrangements. Part of the clones is not present; checked against another copy, under half of the missing clones reflect an unresolved V gene, and the others are unexplained. For this sample there are roughly 200,000 clones; about four fifths appear just once. The ten most abundant clones make up more than 6.5% of the sample. Sequenced: peripheral blood. The receptors stem from a man in his forties with active or convalescent COVID-19.

The chain uses TRBV18 and TRBJ2-2, with TRBD1 as a possible D gene (6 bases). CDR1 and CDR2 from the germline V gene are KGHSH and LQKENI. This CDR3 is 16 amino acids long. Trimming removed 2 bases from V and 1 base from J, with 11 bases in between. Here the CDR3 reads CASSPVTGMNTGELFF. DNA for the CDR3: TGTGCCAGCTCACCAGTAACAGGGATGAACACCGGGGAGCTGTTTTTT.

The chain couples TRBV30 to TRBJ2-1; 7 bases are a match to TRBD1. Germline trimming cut 8 bases from V and 2 bases from J; bases unmatched to any gene: 9. The CDR3 has 14 amino acids. CDR1 and CDR2 (germline): GTSNPN, SVGIG (reference sequence). CDR3 sequence (DNA): TGTGCCAGAGACAGGGAGTCGGCCTACAATGAGCAGTTCTTC. Translated, it gives CARDRESAYNEQFF.

V usage is TRBV7-9 and J usage is TRBJ2-2; 13 bases match TRBD2. Germline loops: CDR1 SEHNR, CDR2 FQNEAQ (reference sequence). The CDR3 is 16 residues long. V lost 4 bases and J lost 5; bases outside the gene matches: 4. CDR3 DNA sequence: TGTGCCAGCAGCTGGGGACTAGCGGGAATAACCGGGGAGCTGTTTTTT. This encodes CASSWGLAGITGELFF.

The chain has TRBV7-2 and TRBJ2-4, with a tentative D call TRBD2 (5 bases). The CDR3 covers 17 residues. Deletions cut 1 base from V and 5 bases from J, with 18 bases between. Germline lookup yields CDR1 SGHTA and CDR2 FQGNSA. The CDR3 DNA sequence: TGTGCCAGCAGCTTAGTGAGGTTAGCGCACCCCCAAAACATTCAGTACTTC. As protein: CASSLVRLAHPQNIQYF. Full variable domain (remainder filled in from reference TRBV7-2 and TRBJ2-4): GAGVSQSPSNKVTEKGKDVELRCDPISGHTALYWYRQSLGQGLEFLIYFQGNSAPDKSGLPSDRFSAERTGGSVSTLTIQRTQQEDSAVYLCASSLVRLAHPQNIQYFGAGTRLSVL.

This clone showed up just a few times. The CDR3 loop is CASSLVTGGYNEQFF. CDR3 in DNA: TGTGCCAGCAGCTTGGTGACAGGGGGCTACAATGAGCAGTTCTTC. J is TRBJ2-1 and V is TRBV5-8, with 9 positions matching TRBD1. Germline lookup yields CDR1 SGHTS and CDR2 YDEGEE. With 0 bases clipped from V and 3 bases from J, the junction kept 1 base outside the gene matches. The CDR3 consists of 15 residues.

The chain links TRBV19 to TRBJ1-1; a weak D match, TRBD1 (6 bases). This CDR3 spans 16 amino acids. The V end lost 7 bases, the J end lost 10 bases, and 28 bases lay between the germline ends. Germline-derived CDR1 and CDR2 are LNHDA and SQIVND (reference sequence). The CDR3 loop reads CASIDRGGRRPLGAFF. Here the CDR3 DNA reads TGTGCCAGTATAGATCGGGGGGGGCGCAGGCCCCTAGGAGCTTTCTTT.

The J gene is TRBJ2-5, the V gene TRBV19, with TRBD1 matching over 7 bases. CDR1 and CDR2 from the germline V gene are LNHDA and SQIVND (reference sequence). The V segment lost 3 bases and the J segment 1 base; nucleotides outside the gene matches: 5. The CDR3 contains 15 residues. DNA of the CDR3: TGTGCCAGTAGTATTTCCGGGACAGCCCAAGAGACCCAGTACTTC. The encoded protein is CASSISGTAQETQYF.

This chain links TRBV4-1 with TRBJ2-1; D may be TRBD2 (6 bases). This CDR3 comprises 16 residues. The germline CDR1 and CDR2 sequences are MGHRA and YSYEKL. The V and J ends lost 0 bases and 3 bases respectively, with 12 bases between them. In nucleotides, the CDR3 is TGCGCCAGCAGCCAAGATTTGCGGGGTGGCTACAATGAGCAGTTCTTC. Its protein is CASSQDLRGGYNEQFF.

The CDR3 bases are TGTGCCAGCAGCTTCCGCTACGGCTCCTACAATGAGCAGTTCTTC. Translated, it gives CASSFRYGSYNEQFF. The rearrangement joins TRBV5-4 to TRBJ2-1, with D unclear. The CDR3 totals 15 residues. Germline V gives CDR1 SGHNT, CDR2 YYREEE (reference sequence). V lost 2 bases and J 0 bases, leaving 9 bases between the germline ends.

The genes are TRBV5-1 and TRBJ2-6; 13 positions match TRBD2. CDR3 length equals 19 residues. Germline loops: CDR1 SGHRS, CDR2 YFSETQ. V lost 0 bases and J lost 3; bases outside the gene matches: 6. CDR3 region: CASSLVPGLAGVGANVLTF. The CDR3 nucleotides are TGCGCCAGCAGCTTGGTCCCCGGACTAGCGGGAGTTGGGGCCAACGTCCTGACTTTC.

The V and J genes are TRBV28 and TRBJ2-7, with D maybe TRBD1 (8 bases). The CDR3 covers 16 residues. Germline-derived CDR1 and CDR2 are MDHEN and SYDVKM. V was trimmed by 6 bases and J by 7 bases, leaving 25 bases between them. CDR3 coding DNA: TGTGCCAGCAGCCCATGGGGGGGACAGGCCGGGTATGAGCAGTACTTC. Translating it yields CASSPWGGQAGYEQYF.

V gene TRBV11-3 combines with J gene TRBJ2-5; the match to TRBD1 covers 9 bases. This CDR3 is built from 15 residues. The V gene end was trimmed by 5 bases and the J gene end by 5 bases; junction bases not matched to a gene: 9. Germline loops: CDR1 SGHNT, CDR2 YENEEA. DNA for the CDR3: TGTGCCAGCAGCCTGGGGACAGGGTTACACGAGACCCAGTACTTC. Encoded protein: CASSLGTGLHETQYF.